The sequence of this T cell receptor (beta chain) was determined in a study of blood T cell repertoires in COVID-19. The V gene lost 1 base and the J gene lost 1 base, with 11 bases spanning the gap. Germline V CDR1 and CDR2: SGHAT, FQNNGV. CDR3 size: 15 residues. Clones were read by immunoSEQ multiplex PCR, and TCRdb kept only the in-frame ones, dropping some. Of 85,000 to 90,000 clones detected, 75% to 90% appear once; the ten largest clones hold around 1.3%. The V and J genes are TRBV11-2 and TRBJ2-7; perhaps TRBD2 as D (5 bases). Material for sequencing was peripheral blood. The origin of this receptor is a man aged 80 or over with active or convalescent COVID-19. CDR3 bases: TGTGCCAGCAGCTTAGTTCCCAGAGGGTCCTACGAGCAGTACTTC. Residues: CASSLVPRGSYEQYF.